This TCR beta chain derives from a study of regulatory T cells in long-lasting Graves disease. Study outcomes and limitations: Newly diagnosed Graves' patients exceeded persistent ones in TCR diversity.

The time point was: newly diagnosed GD, antithyroid drugs for less than 3 months. Researchers made the TCR library from RNA that was extracted from PBMCs. Arm-PCR with iRepertoire HTBI primers amplified the CDR3 regions for these TCR beta libraries. TCRdb re-analysed the multiplex PCR reads in MiXCR, keeping a single row per CDR3 protein. The sample consists of over 500,000 distinct CDR3 sequences, 16% of them appearing once. The CDR3 contains 15 residues. Germline V lookup: CDR1 SNHLY, CDR2 FYNNEI. The germline V and J ends were trimmed by 6 bases and 2 bases, with 14 bases remaining between them. This clonotype was recorded many times. Its antigen is still unknown. The same sample was also studied in work on T cells in Graves' hyperthyroidism and ophthalmopathy. From that paper: In the first-round RT-PCR of the TCR CDR3, the HTBI primer set was used. The model identified upcoming ophthalmopathy a median around 7.1 months ahead of onset.

This specimen consisted of peripheral blood mononuclear cells (PBMCs), obtained at new diagnosis, from a patient treated with antithyroid drugs. J is TRBJ2-1 and V is TRBV2; no clear D gene. This receptor was obtained from a woman aged 25 to 39 with Graves disease. The CDR3 coding sequence is TGTGCCAGCAGGGCACAAGGGTCCACCTACAATGAGCAGTTCTTC. It translates to CASRAQGSTYNEQFF.